Listed below are T cell receptor beta chains from one sample, sequenced in a study of T cells in Graves' hyperthyroidism and ophthalmopathy. Each CDR3 protein is one row after TCRdb ran MiXCR on the multiplex PCR reads. The data hold approximately 630,000 distinct CDR3 sequences, with 15% to 20% observed a single time. Sequencing was performed on blood. The origin of the receptors is a woman in her thirties with Graves' hyperthyroidism. CDR3s include the opening cysteine and the closing phenylalanine or tryptophan. The order of the fields is V gene, J gene, D gene, clone size, CDR3 protein, CDR3 DNA. D genes are given only for firm matches. For some rows the clone size is stated as once, few or many, or as a class when expanded; others skip it.

>TRBV11-2|TRBJ1-6|-|many
CASSPTGSPLHF
TGTGCCAGCAGCCCGACAGGTTCACCCCTCCACTTT
>TRBV24-1|TRBJ2-3|-|few
CATSEPNTDTQYF
TGTGCCACCAGTGAACCCAACACAGATACGCAGTATTTT
>TRBV27|TRBJ2-7|TRBD1|many
CASSSLGTGRGEQYF
TGTGCCAGCAGTTCGCTCGGGACAGGGCGGGGAGAGCAGTACTTC
>TRBV5-1|TRBJ2-6|-|few
CASSQTPISGANVLTF
TGCGCCAGCAGCCAGACACCTATCTCTGGGGCCAACGTCCTGACTTTC
>TRBV30|TRBJ1-2|-|many
CAWDGAGKGGYTF
TGTGCCTGGGACGGGGCGGGGAAAGGTGGCTACACCTTC
>TRBV12-3/TRBV12-4|TRBJ1-5|-|-
CATRTSNQPQHF
TGTGCCACCAGGACAAGCAATCAGCCCCAGCATTTT
>TRBV4-1|TRBJ2-5|-|-
CASSPVYTGIETQYF
TGCGCCAGCAGCCCCGTATATACAGGGATCGAGACCCAGTACTTC
>TRBV19|TRBJ1-5|TRBD1|-
CASSHRDRFQPQHF
TGTGCCAGTAGTCACCGGGACAGGTTCCAGCCCCAGCATTTT
>TRBV3-1|TRBJ1-4|-|few
CASSTRTDEKLFF
TGTGCCAGCAGCACCCGGACAGATGAAAAACTGTTTTTT
>TRBV27|TRBJ1-3|-|few
CASSQTLSSGNTIYF
TGTGCCAGCAGCCAGACACTCTCCTCTGGAAACACCATATATTTT
>TRBV9|TRBJ2-3|TRBD2|-
CASSVDPSGSTDTQYF
TGTGCCAGCAGCGTAGACCCTAGCGGTAGCACAGATACGCAGTATTTT
>TRBV18|TRBJ2-1|TRBD1|many
CASSPLGTGLYNEQFF
TGTGCCAGCTCACCACTGGGGACAGGGTTATACAATGAGCAGTTCTTC
>TRBV29-1|TRBJ1-2|-|-
CSVEDLEQNYGYTF
TGCAGCGTTGAAGACCTCGAGCAGAACTATGGCTACACCTTC
>TRBV6-2/TRBV6-3|TRBJ1-1|-|many
CASSYSIPARANTEAFF
TGTGCCAGCAGTTACTCGATCCCCGCCAGGGCGAACACTGAAGCTTTCTTT
>TRBV20-1|TRBJ2-3|-|-
CSASALSRADTQYF
TGCAGTGCTAGCGCACTCTCAAGGGCAGATACGCAGTATTTT
>TRBV20-1|TRBJ2-7|TRBD2|-
CSARRELAGFYEQYF
TGCAGTGCTAGAAGGGAACTAGCGGGCTTTTACGAGCAGTACTTC
>TRBV5-1|TRBJ2-1|-|-
CASSPRDGDNEQFF
TGCGCCAGCAGCCCACGGGACGGAGACAATGAGCAGTTCTTC
>TRBV12-5|TRBJ2-4|TRBD1|-
CASGLLTRTGWLNIQYF
TGTGCTAGTGGTTTGCTTACCCGGACAGGGTGGTTGAACATTCAGTACTTC
>TRBV7-7|TRBJ2-3|-|many
CASSSDRSDTQYF
TGTGCTAGCAGCTCCGACAGGTCAGATACGCAGTATTTT
>TRBV7-8|TRBJ1-4|-|many
CASSLDSGADEKLFF
TGTGCCAGCAGCTTAGATTCGGGGGCGGATGAAAAACTGTTTTTT
>TRBV6-2/TRBV6-3|TRBJ1-5|TRBD1|many
CASSTAGGNQPQHF
TGTGCCAGCAGTACCGCAGGGGGGAATCAGCCCCAGCATTTT
>TRBV15|TRBJ2-3|-|many
CATKGRRNLDTDTQYF
TGTGCCACCAAGGGTCGCCGTAACTTAGACACAGATACGCAGTATTTT
>TRBV7-8|TRBJ1-1|-|many
CASSPGRHNTEAFF
TGTGCCAGCAGCCCTGGACGGCACAACACTGAAGCTTTCTTT
>TRBV30|TRBJ1-1|TRBD1|many
CAWSYRGNTEAFF
TGTGCCTGGAGTTACAGGGGGAACACTGAAGCTTTCTTT
>TRBV14|TRBJ1-1|-|-
CASSQKNRANTEAFF
TGTGCCAGCAGCCAAAAAAACAGGGCGAACACTGAAGCTTTCTTT
>TRBV20-1|TRBJ2-2|-|few
CSAPGAMNTGELFF
TGCAGTGCCCCGGGGGCTATGAACACCGGGGAGCTGTTTTTT
>TRBV12-3/TRBV12-4|TRBJ2-3|-|many
CASSSGPFPLDTDTQYF
TGTGCCAGCAGCTCGGGGCCCTTTCCTTTGGACACAGATACGCAGTATTTT
>TRBV6-4|TRBJ2-3|-|few
CASLEGPTDTQYF
TGTGCCAGCCTAGAGGGCCCCACAGATACGCAGTATTTT
>TRBV7-2|TRBJ2-7|TRBD2|many
CASGGLAGGEQYF
TGTGCCAGCGGGGGACTAGCGGGAGGCGAGCAGTACTTC
>TRBV29-1|TRBJ2-7|TRBD2|many
CSVGAGANYEQYF
TGCAGCGTTGGAGCGGGAGCAAACTACGAGCAGTACTTC
>TRBV28|TRBJ2-1|-|many
CAITSYNEQFF
TGTGCCATAACTAGCTACAATGAGCAGTTCTTC
>TRBV20-1|TRBJ2-7|-|many
CSARVPSGSPGLDSYEQYF
TGCAGTGCTAGAGTACCCAGCGGGTCGCCGGGACTTGACTCCTACGAGCAGTACTTC
>TRBV7-9|TRBJ2-7|TRBD2|many
CASSSTSGVPYEQYF
TGTGCCAGCAGCTCGACTAGCGGGGTTCCCTACGAGCAGTACTTC
>TRBV12-3/TRBV12-4|TRBJ1-2|-|many
CASTWGGLDYGYTF
TGTGCCAGCACCTGGGGGGGGCTGGACTATGGCTACACCTTC
>TRBV25-1|TRBJ2-5|-|few
CASSEYRYETQYF
TGTGCCAGCAGTGAATACCGATACGAGACCCAGTACTTC
>TRBV29-1|TRBJ2-1|-|-
CSVAAAAGEQFF
TGCAGCGTTGCTGCGGCAGCCGGTGAGCAGTTCTTC
>TRBV7-9|TRBJ2-7|TRBD2|many
CASRSPSGRGYEQYF
TGTGCCAGCAGATCCCCTAGCGGGAGAGGGTACGAGCAGTACTTC